Sequencing of this TCR beta chain was carried out in a study of post-analysis software for immune sequencing data. Study at large: Included among the disease courses, which were recorded for the cohort, were relapsing-remitting, secondary progressive and progressive-relapsing multiple sclerosis. Regarding the study as a whole: People with multiple sclerosis had a significantly lower normalized Chao1 diversity than controls did. Under the F measure, samples that were prepared in one batch clustered strongly together. TRBV5-6, TRBV5-1 and TRBV20-1 belonged to a set of roughly 5 TRBV segments that were more frequent in patients than controls.

Germline trimming cut 0 bases from V and 2 bases from J; bases unmatched to any gene: 1. The V gene's germline CDR1 is LGHNA and CDR2 YNFKEQ. The CDR3 consists of 15 residues. This clonotype was seen many times. Its antigen is still unknown. cDNA libraries of TCR beta carried unique molecular identifiers. Starting from about 0.98 to 11 million T cells, the study yielded about 500,000 cDNA molecules. One entry per CDR3 protein results from TCRdb running MiXCR on the PCR reads. The table records 350,000 to 450,000 distinct CDR3 sequences, around 33% of them present only once. Sequenced sample: blood. The chain couples TRBV4-2 to TRBJ1-5; 7 nucleotides line up with TRBD1. The clonotype originates from a girl aged 5-17 years with multiple sclerosis. CDR3 coding DNA: TGTGCCAGCAGCCAAGAAGGGACAGGCAATCAGCCCCAGCATTTT. As protein: CASSQEGTGNQPQHF.